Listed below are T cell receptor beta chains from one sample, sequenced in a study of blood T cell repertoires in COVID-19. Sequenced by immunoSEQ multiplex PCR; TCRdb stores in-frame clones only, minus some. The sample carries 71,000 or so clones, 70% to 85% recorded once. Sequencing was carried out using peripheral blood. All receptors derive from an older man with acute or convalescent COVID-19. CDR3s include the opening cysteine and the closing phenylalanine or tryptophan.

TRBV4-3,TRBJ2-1,CASSQDLRLPGGNEQFF
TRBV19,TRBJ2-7,CASSRGTGSYEQYF
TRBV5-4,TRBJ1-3,CASSPGQGRIGTIYF
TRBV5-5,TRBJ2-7,CASSFVEGAGDFSYEQYF
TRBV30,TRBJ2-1,CAWSKKAGGRGGEQFF
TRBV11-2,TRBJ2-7,CASSPGGYYEQYF
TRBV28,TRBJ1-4,CASKAFTTNEKLFF
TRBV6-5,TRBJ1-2,CASRDHGIANYGYTF
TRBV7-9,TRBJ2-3,CASSKSGRTTPDTQYF
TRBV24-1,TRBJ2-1,CATSDSSPGTVNNEQFF
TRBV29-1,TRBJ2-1,CSVVMYYNEQFF
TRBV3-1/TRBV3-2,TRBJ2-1,CASSQSGGGEQFF
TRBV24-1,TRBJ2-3,CATSDLGTDSTDTQYF
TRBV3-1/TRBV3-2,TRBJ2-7,CASSERTSVEQYF
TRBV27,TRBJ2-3,CASRPPGGLVTDTQYF
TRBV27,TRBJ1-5,CASSFRRQGNQPQHF
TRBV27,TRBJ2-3,CASSWTGVSADTQYF
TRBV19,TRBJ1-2,CASSSRGGIYGYTF
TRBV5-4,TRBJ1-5,CASSLGTGPSLQPQHF
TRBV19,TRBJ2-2,CASSIVGLVPGELFF
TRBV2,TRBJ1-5,CASRADNQPQHF
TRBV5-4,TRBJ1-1,CASSFRGGEPGAFF
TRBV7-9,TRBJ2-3,CASSRPGLDRGIPDTQYF
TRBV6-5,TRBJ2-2,CASSYAGVRTGELFF